The text below deals with one TCR beta chain. This specimen belongs to a study of control samples from healthy donors and cancer patients. Sequenced by immunoSEQ multiplex PCR; TCRdb stores in-frame clones only, minus some. Of about 120,000 clones in the sample, around 89% were seen once. The CDR3 has 18 residues. Per germline, CDR1 LGHDT and CDR2 YNNKEL (reference sequence). V gave up 3 bases and J gave up 5 bases, with 22 bases separating them. J is TRBJ1-4 and V is TRBV3-1 (or the pseudogene TRBV3-2), with TRBD1 as a possible D gene (6 bases). Sequencing was carried out using blood. The receptor was derived from a middle-aged man in good health. This CDR3 is CASSQRTGTSGGNEKLFF. The CDR3 region has the DNA TGTGCCAGCAGCCAGCGCACCGGGACATCCGGGGGGAATGAAAAACTGTTTTTT.